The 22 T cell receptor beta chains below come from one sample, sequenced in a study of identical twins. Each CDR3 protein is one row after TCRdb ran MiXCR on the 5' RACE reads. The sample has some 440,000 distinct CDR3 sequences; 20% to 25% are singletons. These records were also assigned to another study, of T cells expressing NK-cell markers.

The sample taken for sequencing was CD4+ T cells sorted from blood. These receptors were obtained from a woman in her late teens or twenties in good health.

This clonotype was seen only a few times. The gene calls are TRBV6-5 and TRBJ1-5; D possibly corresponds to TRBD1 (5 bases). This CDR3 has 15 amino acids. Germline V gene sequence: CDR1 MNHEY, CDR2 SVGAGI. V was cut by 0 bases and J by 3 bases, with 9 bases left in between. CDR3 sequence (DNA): TGTGCCAGCAGTTACTCCGGGGGATACAATCAGCCCCAGCATTTT. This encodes CASSYSGGYNQPQHF.

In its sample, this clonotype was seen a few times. Here the CDR3 reads CASSASTSGGKWEQFF. For the CDR3, the DNA is TGTGCCAGCAGTGCGTCGACTAGCGGGGGGAAGTGGGAGCAGTTCTTC. The chain couples TRBV6-1 to TRBJ2-1, with TRBD2 matching 13 bases. In germline, CDR1 is MNHNS, CDR2 SASEGT. The CDR3 extends over 16 amino acids. The V and J ends lost 4 bases and 10 bases, in that order; junction bases with no gene match: 10.

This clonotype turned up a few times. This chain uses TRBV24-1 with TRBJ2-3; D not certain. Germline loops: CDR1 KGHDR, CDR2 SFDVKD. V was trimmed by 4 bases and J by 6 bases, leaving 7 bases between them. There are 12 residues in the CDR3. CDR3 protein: CATSEASDTQYF. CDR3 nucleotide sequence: TGTGCCACCAGTGAGGCGTCGGATACGCAGTATTTT.

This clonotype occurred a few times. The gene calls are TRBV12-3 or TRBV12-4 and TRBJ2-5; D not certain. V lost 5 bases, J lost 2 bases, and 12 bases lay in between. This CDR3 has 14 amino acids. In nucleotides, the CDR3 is TGTGCCAGCAGTCACCGGACGATTCAAGAGACCCAGTACTTC. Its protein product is CASSHRTIQETQYF.

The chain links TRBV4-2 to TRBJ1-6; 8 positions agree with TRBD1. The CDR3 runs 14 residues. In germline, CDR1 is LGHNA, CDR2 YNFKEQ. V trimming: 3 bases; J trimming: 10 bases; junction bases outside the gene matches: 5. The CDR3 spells CASSQGQVGSPLHF. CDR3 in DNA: TGTGCCAGCAGCCAGGGACAGGTGGGCTCACCCCTCCACTTT.

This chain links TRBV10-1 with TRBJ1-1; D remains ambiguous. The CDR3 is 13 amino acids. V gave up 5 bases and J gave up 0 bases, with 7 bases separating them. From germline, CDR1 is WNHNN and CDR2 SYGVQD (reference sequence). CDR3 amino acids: CASSSMMNTEAFF. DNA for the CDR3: TGCGCCAGCAGTAGTATGATGAACACTGAAGCTTTCTTT.

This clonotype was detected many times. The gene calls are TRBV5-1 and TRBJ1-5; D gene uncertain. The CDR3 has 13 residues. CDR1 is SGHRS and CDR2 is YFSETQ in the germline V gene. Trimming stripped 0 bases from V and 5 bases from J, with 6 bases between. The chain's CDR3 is CASSLGRDQPQHF. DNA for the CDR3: TGCGCCAGCAGCTTGGGACGGGATCAGCCCCAGCATTTT.

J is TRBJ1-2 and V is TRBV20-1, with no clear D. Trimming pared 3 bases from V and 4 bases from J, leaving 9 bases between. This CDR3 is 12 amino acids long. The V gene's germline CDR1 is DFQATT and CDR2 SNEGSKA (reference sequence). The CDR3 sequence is CSASLVFYGYTF. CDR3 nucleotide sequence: TGCAGTGCTAGTTTGGTCTTCTATGGCTACACCTTC.

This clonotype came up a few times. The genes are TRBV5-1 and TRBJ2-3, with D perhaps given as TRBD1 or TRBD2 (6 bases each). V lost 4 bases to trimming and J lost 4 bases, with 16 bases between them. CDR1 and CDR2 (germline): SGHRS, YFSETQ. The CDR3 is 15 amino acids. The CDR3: CASSLRGAGADTQYF. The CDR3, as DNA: TGCGCCAGCAGCCTAAGGGGGGCTGGGGCAGATACGCAGTATTTT.

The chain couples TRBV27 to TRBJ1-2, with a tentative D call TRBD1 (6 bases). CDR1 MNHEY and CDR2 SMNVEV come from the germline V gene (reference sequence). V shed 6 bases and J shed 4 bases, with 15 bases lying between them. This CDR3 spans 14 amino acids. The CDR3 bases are TGTGCCAGCAGGCCCACAGGGCGGATCTATGGCTACACCTTC. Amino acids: CASRPTGRIYGYTF.

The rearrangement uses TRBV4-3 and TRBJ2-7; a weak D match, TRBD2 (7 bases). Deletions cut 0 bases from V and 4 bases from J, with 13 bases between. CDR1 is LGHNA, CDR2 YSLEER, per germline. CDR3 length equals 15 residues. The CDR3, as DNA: TGCGCCAGCAGCCAAGATGGACTAGGGGGGTACGAGCAGTACTTC. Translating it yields CASSQDGLGGYEQYF.

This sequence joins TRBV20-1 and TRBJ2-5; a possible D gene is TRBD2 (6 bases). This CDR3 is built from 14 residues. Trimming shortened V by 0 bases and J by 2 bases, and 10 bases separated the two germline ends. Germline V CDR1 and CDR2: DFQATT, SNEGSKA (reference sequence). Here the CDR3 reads CSARDSGLQETQYF. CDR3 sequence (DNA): TGCAGTGCTAGAGATAGCGGTCTACAAGAGACCCAGTACTTC.

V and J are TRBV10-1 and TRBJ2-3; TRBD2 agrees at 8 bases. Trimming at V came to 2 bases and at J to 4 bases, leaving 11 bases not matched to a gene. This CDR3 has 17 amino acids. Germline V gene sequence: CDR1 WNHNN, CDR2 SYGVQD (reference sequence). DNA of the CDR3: TGCGCCAGCAGTGAGAGCGGGAGCCCCCGATTACCAGATACGCAGTATTTT. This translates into CASSESGSPRLPDTQYF.

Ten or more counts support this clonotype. The CDR3 sequence: CASSSAGITYEQYF. CDR3 nucleotide sequence: TGTGCCAGCAGCTCCGCCGGGATCACCTACGAGCAGTACTTC. The chain has TRBV7-9 and TRBJ2-7; D possibly corresponds to TRBD2 (5 bases). This CDR3 has 14 amino acids. V lost 4 bases and J lost 2, with 12 bases in between. Per germline, CDR1 SEHNR and CDR2 FQNEAQ (reference sequence).

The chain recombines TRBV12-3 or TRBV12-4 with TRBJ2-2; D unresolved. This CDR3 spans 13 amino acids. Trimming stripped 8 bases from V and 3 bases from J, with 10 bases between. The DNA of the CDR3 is TGTGCCAGCGATACCTCATACACCGGGGAGCTGTTTTTT. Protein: CASDTSYTGELFF.

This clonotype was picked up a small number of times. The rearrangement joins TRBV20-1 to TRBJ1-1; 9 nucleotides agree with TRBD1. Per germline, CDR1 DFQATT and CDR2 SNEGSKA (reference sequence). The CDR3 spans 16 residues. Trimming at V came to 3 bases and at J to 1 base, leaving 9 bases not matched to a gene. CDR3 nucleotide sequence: TGCAGTGCTAGCTGGCCCGGGACAGGGTGGAACACTGAAGCTTTCTTT. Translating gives CSASWPGTGWNTEAFF.

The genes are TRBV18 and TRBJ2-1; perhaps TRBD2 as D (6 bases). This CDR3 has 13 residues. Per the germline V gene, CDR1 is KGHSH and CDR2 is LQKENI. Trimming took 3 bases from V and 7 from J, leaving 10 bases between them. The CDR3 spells CASSPFSGNEQFF. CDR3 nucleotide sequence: TGTGCCAGCTCACCGTTTAGCGGTAATGAGCAGTTCTTC.

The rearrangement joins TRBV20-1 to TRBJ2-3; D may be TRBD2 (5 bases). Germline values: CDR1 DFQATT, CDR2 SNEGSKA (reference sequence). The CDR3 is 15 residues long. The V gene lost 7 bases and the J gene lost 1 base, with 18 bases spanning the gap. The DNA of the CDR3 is TGCAGTGTTGCACTGTCTGGGCGGGGCACAGATACGCAGTATTTT. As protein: CSVALSGRGTDTQYF.

CDR3 in amino acids: CSARVRPSSRVRGEQYF. Here the CDR3 DNA reads TGCAGTGCTAGAGTTCGCCCCTCGTCAAGGGTCCGGGGCGAGCAGTACTTC. The chain employs TRBV20-1 and TRBJ2-7, with D possibly being TRBD2 (5 bases). The CDR3 runs 17 residues. Trimming left V 1 base short and J 6 bases short, with 25 bases between. The germline V gene encodes CDR1 DFQATT and CDR2 SNEGSKA (reference sequence).

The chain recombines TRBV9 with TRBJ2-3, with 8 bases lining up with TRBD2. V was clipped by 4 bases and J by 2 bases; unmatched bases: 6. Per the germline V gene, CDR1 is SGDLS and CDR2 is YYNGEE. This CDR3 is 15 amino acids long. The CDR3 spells CASSIGGAHTDTQYF. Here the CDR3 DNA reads TGTGCCAGCAGCATCGGGGGGGCCCACACAGATACGCAGTATTTT.

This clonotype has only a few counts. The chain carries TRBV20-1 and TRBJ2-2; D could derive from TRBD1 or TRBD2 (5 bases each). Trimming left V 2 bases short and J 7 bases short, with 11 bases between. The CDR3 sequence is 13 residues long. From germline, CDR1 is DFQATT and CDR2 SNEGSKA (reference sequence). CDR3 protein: CSARYGASGELFF. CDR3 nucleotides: TGCAGTGCTAGATACGGGGCAAGCGGGGAGCTGTTTTTT.

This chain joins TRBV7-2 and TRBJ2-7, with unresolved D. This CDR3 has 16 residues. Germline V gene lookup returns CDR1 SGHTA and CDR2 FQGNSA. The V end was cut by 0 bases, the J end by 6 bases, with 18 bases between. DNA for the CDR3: TGTGCCAGCAGCTTAGCCCGATTAGGGTTGAAGGGCGAGCAGTACTTC. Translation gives CASSLARLGLKGEQYF.